The 3 T cell receptor beta chains below were found in one sample sequenced in a study of blood T cells in healthy people across ages. It was with a sample-barcoded 5' primer and a J-beta primer mix that a second PCR of roughly 7 to 12 cycles was run. One entry per CDR3 protein, called by TCRdb with MiXCR from the 5' RACE reads. The sample contains over 1.5 million distinct CDR3 sequences, 49% of which appear only once. The sample consisted of blood. The source is a woman aged 40 to 50 in good health.

The V and J genes are TRBV5-1 and TRBJ2-1; D remains ambiguous. The V end was cut by 2 bases, the J end by 1 base, with 13 bases between. Germline values: CDR1 SGHRS, CDR2 YFSETQ. The CDR3 covers 16 residues. CDR3 in amino acids: CASSFTGEQSYNEQFF. CDR3 DNA sequence: TGCGCCAGCAGCTTCACTGGCGAGCAATCCTACAATGAGCAGTTCTTC.

The genes are TRBV6-6 and TRBJ1-6, with a possible D match to TRBD1 (6 bases). Per germline, CDR1 MNHNY and CDR2 SVGAGI (reference sequence). V gave up 5 bases and J gave up 7 bases, with 15 bases separating them. CDR3 length: 15 amino acids. DNA of the CDR3: TGTGCCAGCAGTCTCAACAGGGAAGGAAATTCACCCCTCCACTTT. Translation gives CASSLNREGNSPLHF.

This chain's CDR3 is CAGQTGFEAFF. The CDR3 DNA reads TGTGCCGGGCAAACAGGGTTTGAAGCTTTCTTT. V is TRBV28 and J is TRBJ1-1; possibly TRBD1 for D (6 bases). The CDR3 is 11 residues long. V lost 11 bases, J lost 7 bases, and 14 bases lay in between. CDR1 MDHEN and CDR2 SYDVKM come from the germline V gene.